This is a list of T cell receptor beta chains from one sample in a study of cytomegalovirus exposure and HLA in healthy donors. Assay: immunoSEQ multiplex PCR; the TCRdb copy retains only in-frame clones and omits some. The data show about 110,000 clones, with roughly 95% seen just once and approximately 0.67% held by the top ten. Source material: PBMCs. These receptors came from a woman under 30 in good health and CMV-seronegative. Both conserved end residues are part of each CDR3.

J gene,V gene,CDR3 protein
TRBJ1-1,TRBV6-5,CASRPPGVSTEAFF
TRBJ1-1,TRBV5-6,CASSLGGLFMNTEAFF
TRBJ1-1,TRBV2,CASSEKGFTEAFF
TRBJ2-7,TRBV6-1,CASSEGRGPYEQYF
TRBJ2-5,TRBV5-1,CASKGAGVQETQYF
TRBJ2-1,TRBV4-1,CASSQPAGDEQFF
TRBJ2-3,TRBV6-5,CASSYSPSGRTDTQYF
TRBJ2-5,TRBV29-1,CSVDSVFRQETQYF
TRBJ1-2,TRBV27,CASSYGAGNLSRGYTF
TRBJ1-1,TRBV7-2,CASSRRVSTEAFF
TRBJ2-7,TRBV5-1,CASSLAGVQQYF
TRBJ2-2,TRBV28,CASSLVGGRTGELFF
TRBJ2-7,TRBV15,CATSRGDFGSYEQYF
TRBJ2-7,TRBV28,CASSRRLYEQYF
TRBJ2-1,TRBV25-1,CASSAGPGLALGEQFF
TRBJ1-2,TRBV7-9,CASSPEVAPYGYTF
TRBJ2-7,TRBV7-8,CASSMTMGQQTYEQYF
TRBJ1-2,TRBV6-5,CASSYSSGRSGYTF
TRBJ2-1,TRBV11-2,CASRPASTAGPSNEQFF
TRBJ1-2,TRBV5-1,CASSLQGYGYTF
TRBJ1-6,TRBV25-1,CASSESSSYNSPLHF
TRBJ1-5,TRBV5-3,CARSLAGSRGPGYQPQHF
TRBJ2-3,TRBV2,CASSGGNTQYF
TRBJ1-6,TRBV4-2,CASSQGTAIPPLHF
TRBJ2-7,TRBV28,CASGKPGEAYEQYF
TRBJ1-2,TRBV28,CASSPGTGIYGYTF
TRBJ1-6,TRBV19,CATGFSYNSPLHF
TRBJ2-6,TRBV7-3,CASSLAGSGANVLTF
TRBJ1-5,TRBV6-5,CASSYSGGNQPQHF
TRBJ1-4,TRBV7-9,CASSLGDRVSSNEKLFF
TRBJ2-2,TRBV4-2,CASSQLVSDGELFF
TRBJ2-1,TRBV7-2,CASSFLAGLYNEQFF
TRBJ1-2,TRBV6-5,CASSEQGEEYGYTF
TRBJ2-3,TRBV9,CASTLGLAVTDTQYF
TRBJ2-4,TRBV7-8,CASSLRGAAAKNIQYF
TRBJ1-1,TRBV25-1,CASSVRGGTEAFF
TRBJ2-6,TRBV5-1,CASSSWDRGSSGANVLTF
TRBJ1-5,TRBV7-9,CASSFDRAGQPQHF
TRBJ2-1,TRBV5-1,CASSLSEVYNEQFF